This T cell receptor beta chain was documented in a study of metastatic and nonmetastatic thyroid tumors. Across the study: Where malignant and benign thyroid patients were concerned, repertoires were compared across blood and tumor or nodule tissue.

Original processing notes: Researchers built a distant-metastasis classifier for papillary thyroid cancer that drew on CDR3 differences across clinicopathological groups. TCRdb re-called the PCR reads through MiXCR. Here the V and J calls rest on TCRdb's processing, not on the authors' analysis. The table includes 100,000 or so clones, more than 13% detected once. Every patient underwent thyroid surgery untreated. General study points: Versus benign nodules, malignant thyroid tumors reportedly had significantly higher TCR beta diversity, in blood and tumor.

CDR1 SGHRS and CDR2 YFSETQ come from the germline V gene. Trimming at V came to 3 bases and at J to 6 bases, leaving 11 bases not matched to a gene. The length of the CDR3 is 15 residues. Comment on this clone: No antigen is known for it. Other DNA sequences from this sample encode an identical CDR3 as well.

Source material: blood. This chain links TRBV5-1 with TRBJ2-7; 8 positions agree with TRBD1. This receptor was identified in a female donor with papillary thyroid cancer or a benign thyroid nodule (not recorded which). Some clones in this sample may be carry-over from other donors' samples. CDR3 residues: CASSSPGQGLGEQYF. DNA for the CDR3: TGCGCCAGCAGCTCCCCTGGACAGGGATTGGGCGAGCAGTACTTC.